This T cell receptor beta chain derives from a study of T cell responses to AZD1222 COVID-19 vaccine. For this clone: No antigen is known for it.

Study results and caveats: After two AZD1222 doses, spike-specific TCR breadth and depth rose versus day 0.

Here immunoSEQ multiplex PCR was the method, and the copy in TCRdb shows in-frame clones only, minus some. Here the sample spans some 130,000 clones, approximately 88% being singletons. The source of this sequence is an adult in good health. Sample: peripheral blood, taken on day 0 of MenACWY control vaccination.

The CDR3 nucleotides read TGTGCCAGCAGCTCTAGGAGGGGGACAGGCTTTACCTACGAGCAGTACTTC. This gives the protein CASSSRRGTGFTYEQYF. The V gene is TRBV11-2, the J gene TRBJ2-7, with 8 bases matching TRBD1. Germline CDR1 SGHAT, CDR2 FQNNGV. The CDR3 is 17 residues long. The junction had 13 bases not matched to a gene; V was cut back by 4 bases and J by 2 bases.